Following are 2 T cell receptor beta chains from one sample sequenced in a study of Graves' ophthalmopathy and Graves' hyperthyroidism. RNA transcripts served as template for amplifying TCR beta CDR3 sequences. First-round RT-PCR relied on HTBI primers, and a second-round multiplex PCR came next. TCRdb redid the calling of the multiplex PCR reads with MiXCR, one entry per CDR3 protein. The repertoire holds about 600,000 distinct CDR3 sequences, with about two fifths as singletons. Sequencing was done on a sample of peripheral blood or thyroid tissue (not recorded which). These receptors all come from an adult man with Graves' hyperthyroidism.

This CDR3 reads CAWSVNRGGPRNTIYF. In nucleotides, the CDR3 is TGTGCCTGGAGTGTAAACAGAGGGGGACCGAGAAACACCATATATTTT. This chain uses TRBV30 with TRBJ1-3, with D maybe TRBD1 (6 bases). V dropped 0 bases and J dropped 5 bases, with 17 bases sitting between them. Germline V gene sequence: CDR1 GTSNPN, CDR2 SVGIG (reference sequence). The CDR3 contains 16 residues.

V and J are TRBV15 and TRBJ1-5; 8 nucleotides align to TRBD1. CDR1 and CDR2 (germline): LNHNV, YYDKDF (reference sequence). The CDR3 runs 15 residues. Trimming cost V 3 bases and J 1 base; bases outside gene matches: 2. In DNA, the CDR3 is TGTGCCACCAGCAGTCAGGGGGCAAGCAATCAGCCCCAGCATTTT. Protein sequence: CATSSQGASNQPQHF.